This TCR beta chain was sequenced in a study of blood T cell repertoires in COVID-19. On the study more broadly: Samples of COVID-19 (acute and convalescent) were obtained from the United States, Italy and Spain.

As processed by the authors: For nucleated cells, counts were estimated from reference gene primer amplification. The assay was immunoSEQ multiplex PCR, and TCRdb's table has in-frame clones only and misses some. That table gives V, J and clone size, and the DNA gave D and trimming. The sample yields around 170,000 clones, around 84% seen once. CDR1 is KGHDR and CDR2 is SFDVKD in the germline V gene. V was pared by 3 bases and J by 4 bases, with 14 bases between. This CDR3 has 15 amino acids. Sequenced sample: peripheral blood. The chain recombines TRBV24-1 with TRBJ2-5, with TRBD1 as a possible D gene (6 bases). This TCR was recovered from a man aged 55 to 69 with COVID-19, enrolled during active disease. The CDR3 DNA follows: TGTGCCACCAGTGATCAGACAGGCCCCACAGAGACCCAGTACTTC. Its translation: CATSDQTGPTETQYF.